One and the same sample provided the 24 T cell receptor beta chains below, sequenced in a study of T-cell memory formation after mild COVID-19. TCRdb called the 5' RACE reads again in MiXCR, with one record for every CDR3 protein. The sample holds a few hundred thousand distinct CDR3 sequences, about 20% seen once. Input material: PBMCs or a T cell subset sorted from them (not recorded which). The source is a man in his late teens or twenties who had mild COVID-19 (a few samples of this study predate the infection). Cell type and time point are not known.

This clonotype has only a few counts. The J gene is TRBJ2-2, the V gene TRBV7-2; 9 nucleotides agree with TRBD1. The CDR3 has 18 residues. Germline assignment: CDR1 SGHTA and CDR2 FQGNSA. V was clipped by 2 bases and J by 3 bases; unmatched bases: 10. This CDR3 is CASSLKFRTGEDTGELFF. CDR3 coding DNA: TGTGCCAGCAGCTTAAAGTTTCGGACAGGGGAGGACACCGGGGAGCTGTTTTTT.

The CDR3 DNA sequence: TGTGCCAGCTTCGGGAGTGACAGTCCCTACGAGCAGTACTTC. As protein: CASFGSDSPYEQYF. V and J are TRBV6-2 or TRBV6-3 and TRBJ2-7; D may be TRBD2 (6 bases). Germline V CDR1 and CDR2: MNHEY, SVGEGT. V was pared by 8 bases and J by 2 bases, with 16 bases between. The CDR3 length is 14 residues.

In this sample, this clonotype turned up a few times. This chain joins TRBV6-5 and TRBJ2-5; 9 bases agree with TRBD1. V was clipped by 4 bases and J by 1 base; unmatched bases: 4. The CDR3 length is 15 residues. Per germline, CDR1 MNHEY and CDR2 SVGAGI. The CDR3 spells CASSFWTGVQETQYF. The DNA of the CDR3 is TGTGCCAGCAGTTTTTGGACAGGGGTCCAAGAGACCCAGTACTTC.

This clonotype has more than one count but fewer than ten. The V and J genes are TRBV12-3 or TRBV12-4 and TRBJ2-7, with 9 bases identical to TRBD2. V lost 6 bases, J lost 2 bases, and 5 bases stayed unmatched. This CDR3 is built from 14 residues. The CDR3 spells CASRAGTSPYEQYF. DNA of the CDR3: TGTGCCAGCAGAGCCGGGACTAGCCCCTACGAGCAGTACTTC.

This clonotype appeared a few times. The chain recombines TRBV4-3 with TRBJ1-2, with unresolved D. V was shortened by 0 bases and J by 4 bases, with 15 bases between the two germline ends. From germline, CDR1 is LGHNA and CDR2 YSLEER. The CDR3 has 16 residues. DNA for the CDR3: TGCGCCAGCAGCCAAGATATATTGGACGGATTCTATGGCTACACCTTC. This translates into CASSQDILDGFYGYTF.

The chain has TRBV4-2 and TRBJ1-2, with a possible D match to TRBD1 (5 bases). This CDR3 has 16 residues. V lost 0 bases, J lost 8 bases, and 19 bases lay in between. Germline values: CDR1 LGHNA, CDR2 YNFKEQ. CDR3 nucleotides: TGTGCCAGCAGCCAAGACGTATCCACAGGACGGAGGGGCTACACCTTC. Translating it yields CASSQDVSTGRRGYTF.

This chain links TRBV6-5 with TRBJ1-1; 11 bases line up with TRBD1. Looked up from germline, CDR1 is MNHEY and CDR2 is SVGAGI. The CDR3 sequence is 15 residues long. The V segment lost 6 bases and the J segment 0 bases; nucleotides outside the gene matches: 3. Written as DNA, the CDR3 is TGTGCCAGCAGGGGACAGGGGGTGATGAACACTGAAGCTTTCTTT. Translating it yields CASRGQGVMNTEAFF.

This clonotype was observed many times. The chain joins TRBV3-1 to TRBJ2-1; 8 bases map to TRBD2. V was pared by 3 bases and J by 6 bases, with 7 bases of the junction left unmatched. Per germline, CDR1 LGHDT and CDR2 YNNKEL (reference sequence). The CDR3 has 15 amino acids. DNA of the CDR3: TGTGCCAGCAGCCACGCGGGGGGAAATCCCAATGAGCAGTTCTTC. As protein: CASSHAGGNPNEQFF.

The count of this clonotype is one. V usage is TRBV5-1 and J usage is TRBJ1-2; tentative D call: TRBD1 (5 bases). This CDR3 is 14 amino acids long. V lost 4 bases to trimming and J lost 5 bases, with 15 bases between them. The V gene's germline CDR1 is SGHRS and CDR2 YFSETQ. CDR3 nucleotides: TGCGCCAGCAGCCCAAAGCAGGGAGCGTATGGCTACACCTTC. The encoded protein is CASSPKQGAYGYTF.

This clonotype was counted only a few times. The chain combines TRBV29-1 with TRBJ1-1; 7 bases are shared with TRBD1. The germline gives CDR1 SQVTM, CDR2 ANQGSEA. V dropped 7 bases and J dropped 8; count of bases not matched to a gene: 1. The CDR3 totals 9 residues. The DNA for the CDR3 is TGCAGCGCGGACAGGGAAGCTTTCTTT. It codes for CSADREAFF.

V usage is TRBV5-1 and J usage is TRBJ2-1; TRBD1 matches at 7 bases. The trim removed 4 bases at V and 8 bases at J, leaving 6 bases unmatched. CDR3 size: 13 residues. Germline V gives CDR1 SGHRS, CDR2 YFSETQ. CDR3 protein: CASSSNQGDEQFF. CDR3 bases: TGCGCCAGCAGCAGTAATCAGGGGGATGAGCAGTTCTTC.

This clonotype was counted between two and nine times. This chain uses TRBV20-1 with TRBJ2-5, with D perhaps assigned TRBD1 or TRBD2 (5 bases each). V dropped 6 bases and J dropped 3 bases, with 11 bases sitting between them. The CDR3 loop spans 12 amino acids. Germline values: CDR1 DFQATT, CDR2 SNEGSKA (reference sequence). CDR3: CSAGDGEETQYF. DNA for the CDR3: TGCAGTGCCGGGGACGGCGAAGAGACCCAGTACTTC.

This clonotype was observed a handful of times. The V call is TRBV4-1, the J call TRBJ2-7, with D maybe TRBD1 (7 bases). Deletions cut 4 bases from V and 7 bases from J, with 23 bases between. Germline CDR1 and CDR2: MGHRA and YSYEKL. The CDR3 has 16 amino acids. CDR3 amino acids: CASSPLEQGGLEEQYF. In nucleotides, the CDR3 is TGCGCCAGCAGCCCCCTAGAGCAGGGGGGCCTAGAAGAGCAGTACTTC.

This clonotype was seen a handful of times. This chain's CDR3 is CASSYSGRGTDTQYF. CDR3 in DNA: TGTGCCAGCAGTTACTCGGGGAGGGGCACAGATACGCAGTATTTT. The chain recombines TRBV6-5 with TRBJ2-3; TRBD2 aligns across 7 bases. The CDR3 runs to 15 residues. CDR1 is MNHEY, CDR2 SVGAGI, per germline. Germline trimming cut 0 bases from V and 1 base from J; bases unmatched to any gene: 1.

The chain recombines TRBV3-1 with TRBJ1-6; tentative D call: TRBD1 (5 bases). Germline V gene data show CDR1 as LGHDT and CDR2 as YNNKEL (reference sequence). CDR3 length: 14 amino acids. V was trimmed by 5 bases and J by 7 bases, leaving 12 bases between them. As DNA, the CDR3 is TGTGCCAGCAGCAGCCGGGACGGGAATTCACCCCTCCACTTT. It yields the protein CASSSRDGNSPLHF. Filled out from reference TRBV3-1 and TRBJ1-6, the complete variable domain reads DTAVSQTPKYLVTQMGNDKSIKCEQNLGHDTMYWYKQDSKKFLKIMFSYNNKELIINETVPNRFSPKSPDKAHLNLHINSLELGDSAVYFCASSSRDGNSPLHFGNGTRLTVT.

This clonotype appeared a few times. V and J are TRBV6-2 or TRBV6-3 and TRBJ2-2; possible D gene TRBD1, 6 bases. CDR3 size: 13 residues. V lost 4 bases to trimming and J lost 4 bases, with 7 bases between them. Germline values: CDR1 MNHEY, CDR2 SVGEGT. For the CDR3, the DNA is TGTGCCAGCAGTTGGACAGTCACCGGGGAGCTGTTTTTT. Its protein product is CASSWTVTGELFF.

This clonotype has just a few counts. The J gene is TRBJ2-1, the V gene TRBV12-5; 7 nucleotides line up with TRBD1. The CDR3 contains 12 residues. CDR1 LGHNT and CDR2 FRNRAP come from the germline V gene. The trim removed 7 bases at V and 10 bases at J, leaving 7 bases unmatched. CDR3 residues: CASANEGAEQFF. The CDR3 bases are TGTGCTAGTGCCAACGAGGGGGCCGAGCAGTTCTTC.

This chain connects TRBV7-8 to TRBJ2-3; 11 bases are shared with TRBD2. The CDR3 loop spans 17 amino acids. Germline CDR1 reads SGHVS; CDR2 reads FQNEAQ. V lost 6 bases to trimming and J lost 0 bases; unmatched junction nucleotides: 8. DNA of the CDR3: TGTGCCAGCAGTCGACTAGCGGGGACCCTTAGCACAGATACGCAGTATTTT. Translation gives CASSRLAGTLSTDTQYF. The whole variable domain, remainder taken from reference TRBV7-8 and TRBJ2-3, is GAGVSQSPRYKVAKRGQDVALRCDPISGHVSLFWYQQALGQGPEFLTYFQNEAQLDKSGLPSDRFFAERPEGSVSTLKIQRTQQEDSAVYLCASSRLAGTLSTDTQYFGPGTRLTVL.

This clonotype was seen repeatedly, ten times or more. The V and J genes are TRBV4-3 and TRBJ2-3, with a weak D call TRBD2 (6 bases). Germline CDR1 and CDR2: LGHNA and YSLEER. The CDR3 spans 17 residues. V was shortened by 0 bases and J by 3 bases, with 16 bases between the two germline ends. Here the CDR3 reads CASSQDGRGGGTDTQYF. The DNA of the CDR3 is TGCGCCAGCAGCCAAGATGGCCGGGGCGGAGGGACAGATACGCAGTATTTT.

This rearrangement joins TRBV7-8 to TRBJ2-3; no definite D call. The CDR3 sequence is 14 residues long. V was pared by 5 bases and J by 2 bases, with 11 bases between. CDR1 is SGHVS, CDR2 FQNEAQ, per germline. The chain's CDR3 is CASSPRTDTDTQYF. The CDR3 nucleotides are TGTGCCAGCAGCCCAAGGACGGACACAGATACGCAGTATTTT.

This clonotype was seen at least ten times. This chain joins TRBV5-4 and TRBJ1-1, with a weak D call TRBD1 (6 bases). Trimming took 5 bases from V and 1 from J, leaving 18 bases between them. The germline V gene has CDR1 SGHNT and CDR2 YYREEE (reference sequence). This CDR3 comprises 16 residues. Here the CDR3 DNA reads TGTGCCAGCAGGCGCATAGGGGGACAAAAGAACACTGAAGCTTTCTTT. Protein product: CASRRIGGQKNTEAFF.

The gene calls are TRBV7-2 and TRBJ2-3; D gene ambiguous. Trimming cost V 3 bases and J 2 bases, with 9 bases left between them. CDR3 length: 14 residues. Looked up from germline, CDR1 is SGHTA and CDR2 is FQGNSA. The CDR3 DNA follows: TGTGCCAGCAGCTTCTACGCCTCCACAGATACGCAGTATTTT. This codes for CASSFYASTDTQYF.

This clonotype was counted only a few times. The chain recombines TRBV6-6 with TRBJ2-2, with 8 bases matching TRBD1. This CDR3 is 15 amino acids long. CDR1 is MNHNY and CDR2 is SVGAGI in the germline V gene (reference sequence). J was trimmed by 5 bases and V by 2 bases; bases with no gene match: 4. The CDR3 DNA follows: TGTGCCAGCAGTTACGCCGGACAGGGAACCGGGGAGCTGTTTTTT. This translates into CASSYAGQGTGELFF.

This chain's CDR3 is CASSPGQGGETQYF. CDR3 coding DNA: TGTGCCAGCAGCCCAGGACAGGGAGGAGAGACCCAGTACTTC. J is TRBJ2-5 and V is TRBV12-3 or TRBV12-4, with TRBD1 matching 8 bases. V was clipped by 6 bases and J by 4 bases; unmatched bases: 7. The CDR3 runs 14 residues.